A single sample is the source of the 10 T cell receptor beta chains below, sequenced in a study of blood T cell repertoires in COVID-19. TCRdb's table, derived via immunoSEQ multiplex PCR, lists solely in-frame clones and lacks some. Altogether about 250,000 clones are present, about 89% being singletons, with the ten largest covering 1.5% to 2%. The sequenced material came from PBMCs or T cells enriched from blood (not recorded which). These TCRs come from a woman aged 18-29 years who had recovered from COVID-19.

The chain couples TRBV7-8 to TRBJ2-7, with 7 nucleotides matching TRBD1. The trim removed 2 bases at V and 3 bases at J, leaving 7 bases unmatched. Looked up from germline, CDR1 is SGHVS and CDR2 is FQNEAQ. This CDR3 has 15 amino acids. CDR3 DNA sequence: TGTGCCAGCAGCTTATCTCCGGGACAGATCTACGAGCAGTACTTC. It encodes CASSLSPGQIYEQYF.

This clone was recorded only once. The gene calls are TRBV3-1 (or the pseudogene TRBV3-2) and TRBJ2-3; no clear D. Germline values: CDR1 LGHDT, CDR2 YNNKEL (reference sequence). Trimming removed 0 bases at V and 1 base at J, with 20 bases between. This CDR3 is built from 19 residues. The CDR3 DNA follows: TGTGCCAGCAGCCAAGAACCAGCGCCAAGAAGTTCGCGCACAGATACGCAGTATTTT. This sequence encodes CASSQEPAPRSSRTDTQYF.

The CDR3 DNA reads as TGTGCCAGCAGCCCATCCTCGGGACAGTTCGTATCCAACTCTGGAAACACCATATATTTT. It encodes CASSPSSGQFVSNSGNTIYF. The gene calls are TRBV9 and TRBJ1-3; 7 bases are shared with TRBD1. The V gene's germline CDR1 is SGDLS and CDR2 YYNGEE. The CDR3 is 20 amino acids. V dropped 4 bases and J dropped 0; count of bases not matched to a gene: 19.

This clone showed up just once. The chain couples TRBV24-1 to TRBJ2-3; 7 positions match TRBD1. The CDR3 has 15 amino acids. V lost 5 bases and J lost 2; bases outside the gene matches: 6. Germline CDR1 is KGHDR and CDR2 is SFDVKD. DNA of the CDR3: TGTGCCACCAGTGGGCCGACAGGGCCCACAGATACGCAGTATTTT. It yields the protein CATSGPTGPTDTQYF.

This chain links TRBV6-1 with TRBJ2-5; D might be TRBD2 (5 bases). V lost 0 bases to trimming and J lost 8 bases, with 13 bases between them. This CDR3 is built from 14 residues. Germline CDR1 and CDR2: MNHNS and SASEGT. The CDR3 reads CASSEAPGWGTQYF. As DNA, the CDR3 is TGTGCCAGCAGTGAAGCGCCGGGGTGGGGAACCCAGTACTTC.

The chain recombines TRBV12-5 with TRBJ2-2; weak D call: TRBD2 (5 bases). V gave up 7 bases and J gave up 4 bases, with 10 bases separating them. There are 13 residues in the CDR3. The V gene's germline CDR1 is LGHNT and CDR2 FRNRAP. Here the CDR3 DNA reads TGTGCTAGTGCCCTCGGGGTCACCGGGGAGCTGTTTTTT. This codes for CASALGVTGELFF.

The chain joins TRBV19 to TRBJ1-1; D might be TRBD1 (6 bases). CDR3 length: 14 residues. V was cut by 5 bases and J by 4 bases, with 14 bases left in between. Germline V CDR1 and CDR2: LNHDA, SQIVND (reference sequence). The CDR3 loop is CASSAMGGPTEAFF. The CDR3 bases are TGTGCCAGTAGTGCCATGGGGGGGCCCACTGAAGCTTTCTTT.

The chain couples TRBV24-1 to TRBJ1-1, with 9 bases fitting TRBD1. This CDR3 contains 14 residues. Germline V gene sequence: CDR1 KGHDR, CDR2 SFDVKD. The ends lost 7 bases at V and 6 bases at J; junction bases unmatched: 8. The chain's CDR3 is CATRNSGQGSEAFF. DNA for the CDR3: TGTGCCACCAGAAATTCGGGACAGGGTTCTGAAGCTTTCTTT.

The chain links TRBV2 to TRBJ1-4, with D unresolved. The V gene lost 6 bases and the J gene lost 0 bases, with 8 bases spanning the gap. CDR1 and CDR2 from the germline V gene are SNHLY and FYNNEI. There are 14 residues in the CDR3. The CDR3 DNA follows: TGTGCCAGCAGCGTACAGACAACTAATGAAAAACTGTTTTTT. Protein sequence: CASSVQTTNEKLFF.

This clone was observed a single time. In DNA form, the CDR3 reads TGTGCCAGCAGCTCCCCCCTCGGGGGGGGGACCCAGTACTTC. Amino acid sequence: CASSSPLGGGTQYF. This rearrangement joins TRBV11-2 to TRBJ2-5; 8 nucleotides agree with TRBD2. Germline assignment: CDR1 SGHAT and CDR2 FQNNGV. The ends lost 4 bases at V and 7 bases at J; junction bases unmatched: 8. This CDR3 contains 14 residues.